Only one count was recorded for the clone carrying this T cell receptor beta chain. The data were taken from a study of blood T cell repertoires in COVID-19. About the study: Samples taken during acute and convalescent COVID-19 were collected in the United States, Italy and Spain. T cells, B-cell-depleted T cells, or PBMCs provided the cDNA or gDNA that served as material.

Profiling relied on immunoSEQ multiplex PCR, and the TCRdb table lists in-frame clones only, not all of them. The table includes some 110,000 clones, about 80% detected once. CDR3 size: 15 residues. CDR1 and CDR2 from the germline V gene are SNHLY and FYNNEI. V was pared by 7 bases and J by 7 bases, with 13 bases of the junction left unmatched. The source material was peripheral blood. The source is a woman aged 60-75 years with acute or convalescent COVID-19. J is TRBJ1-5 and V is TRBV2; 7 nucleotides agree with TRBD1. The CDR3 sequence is CASTREGQAAQPQHF. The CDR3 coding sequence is TGTGCCAGCACTCGAGAAGGACAGGCTGCACAGCCCCAGCATTTT.